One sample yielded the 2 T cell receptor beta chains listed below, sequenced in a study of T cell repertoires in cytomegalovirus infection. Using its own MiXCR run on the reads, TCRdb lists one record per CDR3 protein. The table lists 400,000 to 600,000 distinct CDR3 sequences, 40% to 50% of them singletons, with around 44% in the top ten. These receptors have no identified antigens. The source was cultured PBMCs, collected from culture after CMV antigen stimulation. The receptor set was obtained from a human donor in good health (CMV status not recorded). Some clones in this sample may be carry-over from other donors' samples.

The CDR3: CASSLARKNQPQHF. CDR3 nucleotide sequence: TGTGCCAGCAGCTTGGCCAGGAAAAATCAGCCCCAGCATTTT. The chain has TRBV5-4 and TRBJ1-5; the D is unclear. Trimming stripped 0 bases from V and 4 bases from J, with 8 bases between. This CDR3 contains 14 residues. CDR1 and CDR2 (germline): SGHNT, YYREEE (reference sequence).

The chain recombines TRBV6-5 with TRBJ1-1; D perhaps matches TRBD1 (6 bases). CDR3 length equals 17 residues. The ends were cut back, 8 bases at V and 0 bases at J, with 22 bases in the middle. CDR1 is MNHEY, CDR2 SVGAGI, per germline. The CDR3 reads CASGSWGLSNMNTEAFF. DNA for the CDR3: TGTGCCAGCGGATCTTGGGGGCTTTCTAACATGAACACTGAAGCTTTCTTT.